Given below is one T cell receptor (beta chain) in context. This record belongs to a study of T cell changes during pregnancy in multiple sclerosis. Measured with immunoSEQ multiplex PCR; TCRdb has only the in-frame clones, and not every one. The sample contains over 65,000 clones, roughly nine tenths of which appear only once. V lost 7 bases, J lost 0 bases, and 3 bases stayed unmatched. The CDR3 totals 14 residues. In germline, CDR1 is MNHNS, CDR2 SASEGT. The origin of this receptor is a female donor with multiple sclerosis, enrolled in a pregnancy study. Sequencing was performed on peripheral blood, taken in the first trimester of pregnancy. The rearrangement joins TRBV6-1 to TRBJ1-5, with 7 bases fitting TRBD1. This CDR3 reads CASKGQISNQPQHF. CDR3 bases: TGTGCCAGCAAGGGACAGATTAGCAATCAGCCCCAGCATTTT.